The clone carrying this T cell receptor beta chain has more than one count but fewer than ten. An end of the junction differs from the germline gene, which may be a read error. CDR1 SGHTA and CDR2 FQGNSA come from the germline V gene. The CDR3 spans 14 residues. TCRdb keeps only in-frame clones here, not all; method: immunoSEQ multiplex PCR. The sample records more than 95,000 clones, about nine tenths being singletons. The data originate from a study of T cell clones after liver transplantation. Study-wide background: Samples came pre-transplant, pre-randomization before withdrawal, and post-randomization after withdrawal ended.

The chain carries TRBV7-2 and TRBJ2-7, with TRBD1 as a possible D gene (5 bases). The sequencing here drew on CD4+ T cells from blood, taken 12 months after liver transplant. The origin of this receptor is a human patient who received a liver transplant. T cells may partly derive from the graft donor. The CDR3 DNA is TGTGCCAGCAGCATAGCAGGGTTGGCCTACGAGCAGTACTTC. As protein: CASSIAGLAYEQYF.